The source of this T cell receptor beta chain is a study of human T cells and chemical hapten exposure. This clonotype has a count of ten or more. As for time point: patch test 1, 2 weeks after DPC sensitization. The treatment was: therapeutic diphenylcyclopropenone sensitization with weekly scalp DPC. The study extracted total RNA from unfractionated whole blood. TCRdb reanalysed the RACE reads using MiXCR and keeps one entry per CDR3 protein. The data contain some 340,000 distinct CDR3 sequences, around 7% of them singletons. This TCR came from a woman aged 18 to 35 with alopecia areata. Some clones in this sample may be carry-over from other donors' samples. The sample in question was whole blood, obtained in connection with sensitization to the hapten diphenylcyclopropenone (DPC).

The CDR3 coding sequence is TGCGCCAGCAACGTACAGGGCCGCCTCACAGATACGCAGTATTTT. Residues: CASNVQGRLTDTQYF. The J gene is TRBJ2-3, the V gene TRBV5-1, with D perhaps matching TRBD1 (6 bases). The length of the CDR3 is 15 residues. V lost 6 bases, J lost 2 bases, and 16 bases lay in between. Germline assignment: CDR1 SGHRS and CDR2 YFSETQ. The whole variable domain, remainder taken from reference TRBV5-1 and TRBJ2-3, is KAGVTQTPRYLIKTRGQQVTLSCSPISGHRSVSWYQQTPGQGLQFLFEYFSETQRNKGNFPGRFSGRQFSNSRSEMNVSTLELGDSALYLCASNVQGRLTDTQYFGPGTRLTVL.